The 5 T cell receptor beta chains given below trace back to one sample, sequenced in a study of beta chain features in type 1 diabetes. Study results and caveats: TCRB CDR3s were moderately but significantly shorter in Type 1 diabetes patients in all four CD4+ subsets.

The antigens of these receptors remain unknown. The whole isolated RNA underwent reverse transcription, so sequencing captured expressed TCRB transcripts. Method: immunoSEQ multiplex PCR; TCRdb's copy keeps in-frame clones and lacks some. The table has hundreds of thousands of clones, 13% seen once; the top ten hold 0.02% to 0.025%. Sample: naive CD4+ T cells from blood. These receptors all stem from a man between 18 and 35 years old with type 1 diabetes.

This chain uses TRBV19 with TRBJ2-3, with 9 positions matching TRBD1. With 10 bases clipped from V and 0 bases from J, the junction kept 8 bases outside the gene matches. Germline lookup yields CDR1 LNHDA and CDR2 SQIVND (reference sequence). The CDR3 covers 15 residues. CDR3 bases: TGTGCCACCGTCCACGGACAGGGGAGCACAGATACGCAGTATTTT. The encoded protein is CATVHGQGSTDTQYF.

V and J are TRBV4-2 and TRBJ1-6; D uncertain. Germline V gene sequence: CDR1 LGHNA, CDR2 YNFKEQ. CDR3 size: 15 residues. Deletions cut 3 bases from V and 3 bases from J, with 9 bases between. CDR3 sequence: CASSQRRSYNSPLHF. The CDR3 nucleotides are TGTGCCAGCAGCCAGAGGAGAAGCTATAATTCACCCCTCCACTTT.

V gene TRBV20-1 combines with J gene TRBJ2-1, with D tentatively TRBD1 (6 bases). In germline, CDR1 is DFQATT, CDR2 SNEGSKA (reference sequence). Trimming shortened V by 6 bases and J by 10 bases, and 13 bases separated the two germline ends. The CDR3 loop spans 11 amino acids. DNA for the CDR3: TGCAGTGCACGAAAGGGGGAAGAGCAGTTCTTC. This gives the protein CSARKGEEQFF.

This clone appeared a few times. The rearrangement uses TRBV19 and TRBJ1-5; D gene unclear. The CDR3 spans 19 residues. V was clipped by 4 bases and J by 0 bases, with 22 bases between them. The V gene's germline CDR1 is LNHDA and CDR2 SQIVND (reference sequence). CDR3 in DNA: TGTGCCAGTAGTAACGGGCGAGGCAGCTTTCTTAATAGCAATCAGCCCCAGCATTTT. Its protein is CASSNGRGSFLNSNQPQHF.

This chain links TRBV6-5 with TRBJ1-2, with TRBD1 matching 8 bases. Trimming at V came to 2 bases and at J to 4 bases, leaving 3 bases not matched to a gene. The CDR3 is made up of 14 amino acids. Germline-derived CDR1 and CDR2 are MNHEY and SVGAGI. CDR3 in DNA: TGTGCCAGCAGTTACCTCGACAGGGGCTATGGCTACACCTTC. Its translation: CASSYLDRGYGYTF.